Detailed here is one T cell receptor beta chain. The antigen remains unidentified. A read error likely explains this, since a far larger clone differs by one base. Time point defined: newly diagnosed GD, antithyroid drugs for less than 3 months. PBMC RNA served as the TCR library source. These data originate in a study of regulatory T cells in long-lasting Graves disease. The study's findings and limits: Accuracy may have been reduced by the small sample size.

Germline CDR1 SGHRS, CDR2 YFSETQ. Germline trimming cut 3 bases from V and 7 bases from J; bases unmatched to any gene: 6. The CDR3 runs 14 residues. Construction of the TCR beta libraries employed iRepertoire HTBI primers in conjunction with Arm-PCR of CDR3 regions. One entry per CDR3 protein results from TCRdb running MiXCR on the multiplex PCR reads. The profile shows around 360,000 distinct CDR3 sequences, about 17% of them singletons. This sample was also put to use in a study of T cells in Graves' hyperthyroidism and ophthalmopathy. Per that paper: Every diagnosis used clinical symptoms, serum thyroxine and TRAb, thyroid ultrasound and orbital computed tomography. Ophthalmopathy onset followed model prediction by a median about six months.

Source: peripheral blood mononuclear cells (PBMCs), taken at new diagnosis, from a patient treated with antithyroid drugs. The genes are TRBV5-1 and TRBJ2-7; 11 nucleotides align to TRBD1. This receptor was taken from a woman under 30 with Graves disease. In DNA, the CDR3 is TGCGCCAGCAGCTGGACAGGGGGCGGGAATGAGCAGTACTTC. Its translation is CASSWTGGGNEQYF.